This T cell receptor (beta chain) was profiled in a study of T-cell memory formation after mild COVID-19. Study in general: Clusters were largely donor specific. Regarding the study as a whole: Some SARS-CoV-2-responding clones were already detected in memory before infection. Day 15 to 85 contracting clones showed balanced CD4/CD8; later expanders leaned CD4+.

This clonotype occurred a few times. Antigen: not known. MiXCR was run by TCRdb on the 5' RACE reads, yielding one entry per CDR3 protein. Among roughly 180,000 distinct CDR3 sequences, 11% were seen once, and the ten largest hold more than 3.5%. The sequencing input was PBMCs or a T cell subset sorted from them (not recorded which). The source of this sequence is a young man who had mild COVID-19 (a few samples of this study predate the infection). Cell type and time point are not known.

The CDR3 is CASGSGLGETQYF. The CDR3 DNA follows: TGTGCCAGCGGCTCGGGACTTGGGGAGACCCAGTACTTC. The rearrangement uses TRBV28 and TRBJ2-5; TRBD2 might be the D (6 bases). The CDR3 totals 13 residues. V was trimmed by 8 bases and J by 5 bases, leaving 15 bases between them. The germline V gene has CDR1 MDHEN and CDR2 SYDVKM.